These 5 T cell receptor beta chains share one sample of origin, sequenced in a study of early T cells in non-severe SARS-CoV-2 infection. One entry per CDR3 protein, called by TCRdb with MiXCR from the 5' RACE reads. The table records about 58,000 distinct CDR3 sequences, roughly 13% of them present only once. What was sequenced was whole blood. Receptors originate from an adult who was a healthcare worker with PCR-confirmed SARS-CoV-2 infection or an uninfected control (not recorded which).

In this sample, this clonotype turned up a few times. J is TRBJ2-1 and V is TRBV7-6; D perhaps matches TRBD1 (5 bases). Germline CDR1 reads SGHVS; CDR2 reads FNYEAQ. The CDR3 is 13 residues long. The V end was cut by 2 bases, the J end by 4 bases, with 6 bases between. The CDR3 reads CASSLHRYNEQFF. CDR3 bases: TGTGCCAGCAGCTTACACAGGTACAATGAGCAGTTCTTC.

This clonotype was picked up many times. The chain is built from TRBV28 and TRBJ2-5, with 8 bases aligning to TRBD2. Trimming took 0 bases from V and 4 from J; bases not matched to a gene: 1. CDR1 and CDR2 from the germline V gene are MDHEN and SYDVKM. CDR3 size: 14 residues. The CDR3 is CASSLWGLGETQYF. The CDR3 DNA follows: TGTGCCAGCAGTTTATGGGGACTAGGAGAGACCCAGTACTTC.

This clonotype was seen repeatedly, ten times or more. The V and J genes are TRBV14 and TRBJ1-2, with a weak D call TRBD1 (5 bases). CDR1 and CDR2 (germline): SGHDN, FVKESK. The CDR3 spans 15 residues. The V and J ends lost 3 bases and 8 bases respectively, with 19 bases between them. CDR3 in amino acids: CASSHQLVTGDGYTF. The DNA for the CDR3 is TGTGCCAGCAGCCACCAACTGGTCACAGGCGACGGCTACACCTTC.

This clonotype showed up just a few times. The rearrangement links TRBV7-9 to TRBJ1-1; D unresolved. Trimming stripped 2 bases from V and 7 bases from J, with 5 bases between. The CDR3 runs 11 residues. The germline V gene has CDR1 SEHNR and CDR2 FQNEAQ (reference sequence). The CDR3 protein is CASSLRFEAFF. CDR3 nucleotide sequence: TGTGCCAGCAGCTTACGGTTTGAAGCTTTCTTT.

In this sample, this clonotype turned up many times. The chain employs TRBV28 and TRBJ1-5; the D gene is possibly TRBD1 (6 bases). The CDR3 has 14 amino acids. Trimming took off 7 bases at V and 4 bases at J, with 14 bases between the two ends. The V gene's germline CDR1 is MDHEN and CDR2 SYDVKM. CDR3 DNA sequence: TGTGCCAGCATTCGGGGAGGGGGAAATCAGCCCCAGCATTTT. Amino acid sequence: CASIRGGGNQPQHF.